Listed here are 31 T cell receptor beta chains from one sample, sequenced in a study of blood T cell repertoires in COVID-19. Data came from immunoSEQ multiplex PCR; TCRdb stores just in-frame clones and leaves some out. The sample shows about 110,000 clones, about three quarters of them seen only once. Sequenced: peripheral blood. These receptors came from a man aged 65 to 79 with acute or convalescent COVID-19.

The rearrangement links TRBV2 to TRBJ1-5, with D uncertain. V was shortened by 7 bases and J by 4 bases, with 20 bases between the two germline ends. Germline V gives CDR1 SNHLY, CDR2 FYNNEI. This CDR3 spans 16 amino acids. CDR3 sequence reads: CASTEGLPRKNQPQHF. CDR3 DNA sequence: TGTGCCAGCACCGAGGGATTACCCAGAAAAAATCAGCCCCAGCATTTT.

The V gene is TRBV12-3 or TRBV12-4, the J gene TRBJ1-5; no clear D. The CDR3 length is 13 residues. V was clipped by 6 bases and J by 0 bases, with 6 bases between them. The CDR3 protein is CASSLTSNQPQHF. CDR3 nucleotides: TGTGCCAGCAGCCTAACTAGCAATCAGCCCCAGCATTTT.

This chain uses TRBV4-1 with TRBJ1-2; 7 bases align to TRBD1. The V gene's germline CDR1 is MGHRA and CDR2 YSYEKL. This CDR3 spans 15 amino acids. V dropped 0 bases and J dropped 4; count of bases not matched to a gene: 5. DNA for the CDR3: TGCGCCAGCAGCCAAGATCCGGGACAGAGCTATGGCTACACCTTC. This gives the protein CASSQDPGQSYGYTF.

The chain recombines TRBV6-2 or TRBV6-3 with TRBJ2-7; 8 bases align to TRBD2. Germline CDR1 is MNHEY and CDR2 is SVGEGT. The CDR3 contains 15 residues. The ends lost 5 bases at V and 0 bases at J; junction bases unmatched: 6. This CDR3 is CASSPSGGGSYEQYF. Written as DNA, the CDR3 is TGTGCCAGCAGTCCCAGCGGGGGAGGCTCCTACGAGCAGTACTTC.

This clone was seen just once. The chain joins TRBV7-9 to TRBJ1-2, with unresolved D. CDR1 and CDR2 from the germline V gene are SEHNR and FQNEAQ (reference sequence). Trimming shortened V by 2 bases and J by 2 bases, and 6 bases separated the two germline ends. This CDR3 region has 13 residues. CDR3 residues: CASSLNGNYGYTF. The CDR3 nucleotides are TGTGCCAGCAGCTTAAACGGGAACTATGGCTACACCTTC. Full variable domain (missing parts from reference TRBV7-9 and TRBJ1-2): DTGVSQNPRHKITKRGQNVTFRCDPISEHNRLYWYRQTLGQGPEFLTYFQNEAQLEKSRLLSDRFSAERPKGSFSTLEIQRTEQGDSAMYLCASSLNGNYGYTFGSGTRLTVV.

The CDR3 spells CASSLALDPVIITYNEQFF. The CDR3 DNA is TGCGCCAGCAGCTTGGCTCTAGATCCAGTTATAATAACCTACAATGAGCAGTTCTTC. The chain recombines TRBV5-1 with TRBJ2-1; D gene ambiguous. The CDR3 has 19 amino acids. V dropped 0 bases and J dropped 2 bases, with 21 bases sitting between them. CDR1 and CDR2 from the germline V gene are SGHRS and YFSETQ.

The chain has TRBV11-2 and TRBJ2-3; D not resolved. Looked up from germline, CDR1 is SGHAT and CDR2 is FQNNGV. The CDR3 covers 15 residues. The CDR3 sequence is CAQQALPTATDTQYF. As DNA, the CDR3 is TGTGCTCAGCAGGCCTTACCTACGGCGACAGATACGCAGTATTTT.

This chain links TRBV5-6 with TRBJ2-1; 12 bases fit TRBD2. This CDR3 spans 15 amino acids. CDR1 and CDR2 from the germline V gene are SGHDT and YYEEEE. V was pared by 3 bases and J by 11 bases, with 9 bases of the junction left unmatched. DNA of the CDR3: TGTGCCAGCAGCTCCCCCGGACTAGCGGGGACCCAGCAGTTCTTC. As protein: CASSSPGLAGTQQFF.

The chain joins TRBV12-3 or TRBV12-4 to TRBJ2-7, with a weak D call TRBD2 (6 bases). V gave up 6 bases and J gave up 6 bases, with 15 bases separating them. CDR3 length: 13 amino acids. In DNA form, the CDR3 reads TGTGCCAGCAGAATGCGGAGGGGTGGCGAGCAGTACTTC. As protein: CASRMRRGGEQYF.

This clone occurred a few times. This chain links TRBV3-1 (or the pseudogene TRBV3-2) with TRBJ2-5, with 7 bases fitting TRBD1. The J segment lost 2 bases and the V segment lost 6 bases, leaving 21 bases of the junction unmatched. The germline gives CDR1 LGHDT, CDR2 YNNKEL (reference sequence). The CDR3 loop spans 19 amino acids. CDR3: CASRITGVTDPLIQETQYF. The CDR3 bases are TGTGCCAGCAGAATTACAGGGGTAACGGACCCCCTTATACAAGAGACCCAGTACTTC.

The rearrangement uses TRBV29-1 and TRBJ1-4; D unclear. This CDR3 comprises 14 residues. V was trimmed by 6 bases and J by 0 bases, leaving 11 bases between them. Germline CDR1 SQVTM, CDR2 ANQGSEA. As DNA, the CDR3 is TGCAGCGTCCCATCGGGTGCAACTAATGAAAAACTGTTTTTT. Encoded protein: CSVPSGATNEKLFF.

Only a few counts were recorded for this clone. Within the sample, other DNA sequences also encode this same CDR3. V usage is TRBV5-4 and J usage is TRBJ2-7, with 11 bases aligning to TRBD2. The CDR3 spans 15 residues. V was clipped by 4 bases and J by 2 bases; unmatched bases: 5. Germline CDR1 is SGHNT and CDR2 is YYREEE (reference sequence). CDR3 nucleotides: TGTGCCAGCAGCCCCGGGACTAGCGGAACCTACGAGCAGTACTTC. This translates into CASSPGTSGTYEQYF.

V is TRBV27 and J is TRBJ2-5; D is perhaps TRBD1 (5 bases). The V end lost 5 bases, the J end lost 1 base, and 14 bases lay between the germline ends. Germline V gene lookup returns CDR1 MNHEY and CDR2 SMNVEV (reference sequence). CDR3 length: 15 amino acids. The CDR3 DNA reads TGTGCCAGCAGTAAATCGTGGGGCGGCCAAGAGACCCAGTACTTC. It translates to CASSKSWGGQETQYF.

The V and J genes are TRBV12-3 or TRBV12-4 and TRBJ1-2; 10 bases align to TRBD1. The CDR3 extends over 13 amino acids. With 2 bases clipped from V and 13 bases from J, the junction kept 7 bases outside the gene matches. The CDR3 reads CASSLRGTGALTF. CDR3 coding DNA: TGTGCCAGCAGTTTACGAGGGACAGGGGCCCTCACCTTC.

This clone was counted a few times. The rearrangement links TRBV2 to TRBJ2-1, with D perhaps TRBD2 (5 bases). V dropped 1 base and J dropped 10 bases, with 17 bases sitting between them. This CDR3 is 15 amino acids long. Germline loops: CDR1 SNHLY, CDR2 FYNNEI. The CDR3 here is CASSEGWSRETEQFF. CDR3 nucleotides: TGTGCCAGCAGTGAAGGGTGGTCTAGGGAGACGGAGCAGTTCTTC.

The V gene is TRBV6-5, the J gene TRBJ2-3; D ambiguous. The V gene lost 2 bases and the J gene lost 4 bases, with 7 bases spanning the gap. CDR1 is MNHEY, CDR2 SVGAGI, per germline. The length of the CDR3 is 13 residues. CDR3 DNA: TGTGCCAGCAGTTACCCCAAATCAGATACGCAGTATTTT. Residues: CASSYPKSDTQYF.

The V call is TRBV5-4, the J call TRBJ2-3; 7 bases agree with TRBD2. This CDR3 has 16 residues. The V gene end was trimmed by 1 base and the J gene end by 3 bases; junction bases not matched to a gene: 8. Looked up from germline, CDR1 is SGHNT and CDR2 is YYREEE (reference sequence). The CDR3 bases are TGTGCCAGCAGCTTGTTCGGGGACTACCTTACAGATACGCAGTATTTT. Translation: CASSLFGDYLTDTQYF.

The chain combines TRBV19 with TRBJ1-3, with D possibly matching TRBD1 (6 bases). V was shortened by 3 bases and J by 2 bases, with 11 bases between the two germline ends. Per germline, CDR1 LNHDA and CDR2 SQIVND (reference sequence). This CDR3 spans 15 amino acids. The CDR3 nucleotides read TGTGCCAGTAGTATTGCAGGGGACACTGGAAACACCATATATTTT. Amino acid sequence: CASSIAGDTGNTIYF.

This clone came up once. The chain employs TRBV19 and TRBJ2-1, with 7 bases identical to TRBD1. In germline, CDR1 is LNHDA, CDR2 SQIVND (reference sequence). The CDR3 totals 15 residues. Trimming removed 4 bases from V and 2 bases from J; junction bases left unmatched: 5. CDR3 sequence (DNA): TGTGCCAGTAGTAAGGGACAGCAGCCCTACAATGAGCAGTTCTTC. Its protein product is CASSKGQQPYNEQFF.

The V and J genes are TRBV2 and TRBJ1-2; maybe TRBD1 (5 bases). CDR3 length: 13 residues. Germline values: CDR1 SNHLY, CDR2 FYNNEI. V lost 2 bases to trimming and J lost 4 bases, with 8 bases between them. CDR3 in DNA: TGTGCCAGCAGTGAACAGGGCAGCTATGGCTACACCTTC. It encodes CASSEQGSYGYTF.

This sequence joins TRBV18 and TRBJ1-5; 8 nucleotides agree with TRBD1. Trimming cost V 4 bases and J 7 bases; bases outside gene matches: 12. The CDR3 runs to 16 residues. Germline V lookup: CDR1 KGHSH, CDR2 LQKENI. The CDR3 spells CASSLSARQGIQPQHF. The CDR3 bases are TGTGCCAGCTCACTCTCCGCCAGACAGGGGATCCAGCCCCAGCATTTT.

The chain couples TRBV5-1 to TRBJ1-1; 7 bases are a match to TRBD1. Germline CDR1 is SGHRS and CDR2 is YFSETQ. V dropped 0 bases and J dropped 5; count of bases not matched to a gene: 10. The CDR3 has 16 amino acids. The CDR3 DNA follows: TGCGCCAGCAGCTTGGAAAACCGACAGGGTGGTACTGAAGCTTTCTTT. Translating it yields CASSLENRQGGTEAFF.

The chain is built from TRBV2 and TRBJ2-1; TRBD2 might be the D (5 bases). The V gene's germline CDR1 is SNHLY and CDR2 FYNNEI. V lost 10 bases, J lost 0 bases, and 13 bases lay in between. The CDR3 consists of 14 residues. CDR3 amino acids: CATAGYFSYNEQFF. CDR3 nucleotide sequence: TGTGCCACCGCGGGCTACTTCTCCTACAATGAGCAGTTCTTC.

J is TRBJ2-1 and V is TRBV4-2, with TRBD2 as a possible D gene (7 bases). The CDR3 is made up of 18 amino acids. CDR1 LGHNA and CDR2 YNFKEQ come from the germline V gene. V lost 0 bases and J 7 bases, leaving 22 bases between the germline ends. The CDR3 bases are TGTGCCAGCAGCCAAGATAGGTCTGGCGGGGGCCTGGGGAATGAGCAGTTCTTC. Protein product: CASSQDRSGGGLGNEQFF.

In this sample, this clone turned up once. This chain joins TRBV29-1 and TRBJ1-5; D possibly corresponds to TRBD1 (6 bases). The germline V gene encodes CDR1 SQVTM and CDR2 ANQGSEA. The CDR3 is made up of 13 amino acids. The V end was cut by 4 bases, the J end by 5 bases, with 12 bases between. The CDR3 DNA follows: TGCAGCGTTGCGAGGGGGAGCGATCAGCCCCAGCATTTT. Protein sequence: CSVARGSDQPQHF.

The chain uses TRBV19 and TRBJ2-3, with 7 bases fitting TRBD2. With 10 bases clipped from V and 0 bases from J, the junction kept 13 bases outside the gene matches. The CDR3 spans 16 residues. Per germline, CDR1 LNHDA and CDR2 SQIVND (reference sequence). The CDR3 DNA reads TGTGCCACCACCTCCTCGACTAGCCAAAGCACAGATACGCAGTATTTT. Translated, it gives CATTSSTSQSTDTQYF.

The chain couples TRBV2 to TRBJ2-3, with a possible D match to TRBD2 (6 bases). Germline V gene sequence: CDR1 SNHLY, CDR2 FYNNEI. CDR3 length: 15 residues. V gave up 4 bases and J gave up 1 base, with 12 bases separating them. CDR3 coding DNA: TGTGCCAGCAGTGTCGAGTCGGGGGGCACAGATACGCAGTATTTT. Translated: CASSVESGGTDTQYF.

The chain is built from TRBV28 and TRBJ1-5; 9 bases fit TRBD1. The germline gives CDR1 MDHEN, CDR2 SYDVKM. With 6 bases clipped from V and 7 bases from J, the junction kept 16 bases outside the gene matches. CDR3 size: 17 residues. CDR3 residues: CASSLGGQGKLNQPQHF. The CDR3 region has the DNA TGTGCCAGCAGCCTCGGGGGACAGGGTAAATTGAACCAGCCCCAGCATTTT.

This clone has only a few counts. V usage is TRBV18 and J usage is TRBJ2-3, with D possibly TRBD1 on 6 matching bases. Per the germline V gene, CDR1 is KGHSH and CDR2 is LQKENI. The V gene lost 4 bases and the J gene lost 4 bases, with 18 bases spanning the gap. The length of the CDR3 is 16 residues. The CDR3 coding sequence is TGTGCCAGCTCACGCCGACAGGAGGCGTGGGCAGATACGCAGTATTTT. This translates into CASSRRQEAWADTQYF.

This clone has just a few counts. The chain joins TRBV12-3 or TRBV12-4 to TRBJ1-2, with 9 bases identical to TRBD1. The CDR3 consists of 13 residues. With V trimmed by 3 bases and J by 6 bases, 2 bases remained unmatched. The CDR3 loop reads CASSFGQGNGYTF. The CDR3 DNA sequence: TGTGCCAGCAGTTTCGGACAGGGGAATGGCTACACCTTC.

This clone was seen ten or more times. The V gene is TRBV9, the J gene TRBJ1-1; no reliable D call. The V end lost 4 bases, the J end lost 0 bases, and 16 bases lay between the germline ends. CDR1 is SGDLS, CDR2 YYNGEE, per germline. The CDR3 consists of 16 residues. CDR3 loop: CASSPTEGRLNTEAFF. The CDR3 nucleotides are TGTGCCAGCAGCCCAACGGAGGGCAGGTTGAACACTGAAGCTTTCTTT. Full variable domain (missing parts from reference TRBV9 and TRBJ1-1): DSGVTQTPKHLITATGQRVTLRCSPRSGDLSVYWYQQSLDQGLQFLIQYYNGEERAKGNILERFSAQQFPDLHSELNLSSLELGDSALYFCASSPTEGRLNTEAFFGQGTRLTVV.